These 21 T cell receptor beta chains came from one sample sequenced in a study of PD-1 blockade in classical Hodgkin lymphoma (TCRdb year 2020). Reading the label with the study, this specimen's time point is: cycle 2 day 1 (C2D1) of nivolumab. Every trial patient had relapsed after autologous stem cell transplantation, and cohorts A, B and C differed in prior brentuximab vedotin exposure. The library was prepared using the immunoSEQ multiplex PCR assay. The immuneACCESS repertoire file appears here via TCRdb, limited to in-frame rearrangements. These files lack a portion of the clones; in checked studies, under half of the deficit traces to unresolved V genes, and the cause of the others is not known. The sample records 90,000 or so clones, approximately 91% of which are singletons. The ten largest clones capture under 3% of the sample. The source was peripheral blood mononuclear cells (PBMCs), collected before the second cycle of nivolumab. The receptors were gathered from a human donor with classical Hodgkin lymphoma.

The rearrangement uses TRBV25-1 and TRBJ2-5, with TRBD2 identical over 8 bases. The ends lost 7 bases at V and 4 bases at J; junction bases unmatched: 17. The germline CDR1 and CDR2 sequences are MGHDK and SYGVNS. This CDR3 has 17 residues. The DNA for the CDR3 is TGTGCCAGCAATCAGAACGGCAGGGGACTAGAAAGAGAGACCCAGTACTTC. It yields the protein CASNQNGRGLERETQYF.

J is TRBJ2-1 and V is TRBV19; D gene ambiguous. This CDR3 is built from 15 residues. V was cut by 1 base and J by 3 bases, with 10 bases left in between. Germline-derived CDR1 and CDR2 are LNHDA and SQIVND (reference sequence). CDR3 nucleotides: TGTGCCAGTAGTATAGGGGGATTGGGCTACAATGAGCAGTTCTTC. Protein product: CASSIGGLGYNEQFF.

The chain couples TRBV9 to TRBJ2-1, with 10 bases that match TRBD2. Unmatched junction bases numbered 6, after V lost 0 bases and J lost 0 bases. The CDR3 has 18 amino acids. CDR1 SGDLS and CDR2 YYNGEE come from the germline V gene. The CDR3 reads CASSVGTSGPLSYNEQFF. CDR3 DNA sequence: TGTGCCAGCAGCGTAGGGACTAGCGGACCCCTCTCCTACAATGAGCAGTTCTTC.

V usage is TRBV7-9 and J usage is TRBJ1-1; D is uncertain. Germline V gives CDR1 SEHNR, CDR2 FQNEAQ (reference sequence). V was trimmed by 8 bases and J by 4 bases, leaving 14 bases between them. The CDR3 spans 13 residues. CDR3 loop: CASLFLGGTEAFF. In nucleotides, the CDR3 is TGTGCCAGCCTGTTTCTCGGCGGCACTGAAGCTTTCTTT.

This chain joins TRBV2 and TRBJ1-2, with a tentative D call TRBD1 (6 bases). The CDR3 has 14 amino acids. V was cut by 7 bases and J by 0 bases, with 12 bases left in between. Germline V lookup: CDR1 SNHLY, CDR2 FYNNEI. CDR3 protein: CASTRTVTNYGYTF. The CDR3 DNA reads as TGTGCCAGCACGCGGACAGTGACTAACTATGGCTACACCTTC.

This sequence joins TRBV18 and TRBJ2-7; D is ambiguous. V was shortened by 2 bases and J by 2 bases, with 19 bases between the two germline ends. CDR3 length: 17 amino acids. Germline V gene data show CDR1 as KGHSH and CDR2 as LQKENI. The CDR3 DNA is TGTGCCAGCTCACCAATCCCGGCAGTTCAGGTAACCTACGAGCAGTACTTC. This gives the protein CASSPIPAVQVTYEQYF.

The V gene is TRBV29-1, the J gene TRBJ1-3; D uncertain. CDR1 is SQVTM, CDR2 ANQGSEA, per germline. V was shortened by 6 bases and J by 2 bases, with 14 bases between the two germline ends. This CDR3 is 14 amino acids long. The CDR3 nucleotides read TGCAGCGTGGAAACAGCCTCCCCTGGAAACACCATATATTTT. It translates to CSVETASPGNTIYF.

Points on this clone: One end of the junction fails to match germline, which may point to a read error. The CDR3 DNA follows: TGTGCTAGCAGCTTAGCGGGGGGGCTCCAAGAGACCCAGTACTTC. Its protein product is CASSLAGGLQETQYF. J is TRBJ2-5 and V is TRBV7-7, with 11 bases that match TRBD2. Germline V CDR1 and CDR2: SSHAT, FNYEAQ (reference sequence). CDR3 length: 15 residues. The variable domain in full, with the rest retrieved from reference TRBV7-7 and TRBJ2-5, is GAGVSQSPRYKVTKRGQDVTLRCDPISSHATLYWYQQALGQGPEFLTYFNYEAQPDKSGLPSDRFSAERPEGSISTLTIQRTEQRDSAMYRCASSLAGGLQETQYFGPGTRLLVL.

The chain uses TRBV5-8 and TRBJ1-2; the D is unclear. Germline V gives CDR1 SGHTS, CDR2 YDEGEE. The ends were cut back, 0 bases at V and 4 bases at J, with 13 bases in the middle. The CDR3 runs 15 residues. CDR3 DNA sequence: TGTGCCAGCAGCTTGGTTCGGGGAGGAGGCTATGGCTACACCTTC. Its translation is CASSLVRGGGYGYTF.

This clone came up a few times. CDR3 region: CASSKPGQGRETQYF. CDR3 DNA sequence: TGTGCCAGCAGTAAACCGGGACAGGGTAGGGAGACCCAGTACTTC. This sequence joins TRBV6-5 and TRBJ2-5; 9 positions match TRBD1. The CDR3 runs 15 residues. Germline V CDR1 and CDR2: MNHEY, SVGAGI. The J segment lost 5 bases and the V segment lost 5 bases, leaving 9 bases of the junction unmatched.

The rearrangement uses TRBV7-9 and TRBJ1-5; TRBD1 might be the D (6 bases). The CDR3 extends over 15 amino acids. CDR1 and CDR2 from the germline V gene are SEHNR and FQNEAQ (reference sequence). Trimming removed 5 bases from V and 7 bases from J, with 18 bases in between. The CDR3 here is CASSPSWDTIQPQHF. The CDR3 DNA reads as TGTGCCAGCAGCCCGTCGTGGGACACTATCCAGCCCCAGCATTTT.

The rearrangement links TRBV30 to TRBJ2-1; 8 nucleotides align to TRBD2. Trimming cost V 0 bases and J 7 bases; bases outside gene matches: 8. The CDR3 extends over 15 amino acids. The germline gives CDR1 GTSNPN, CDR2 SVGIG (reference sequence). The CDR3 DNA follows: TGTGCCTGGAGTGTATCCGGAGCGGGGGTAAATGAGCAGTTCTTC. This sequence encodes CAWSVSGAGVNEQFF.

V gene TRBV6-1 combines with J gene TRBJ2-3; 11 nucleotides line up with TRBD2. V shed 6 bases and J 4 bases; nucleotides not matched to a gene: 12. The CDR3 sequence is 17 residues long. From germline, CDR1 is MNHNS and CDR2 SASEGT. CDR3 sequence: CASRETLAGGTSDTQYF. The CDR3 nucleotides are TGTGCCAGCAGGGAAACTTTAGCGGGAGGGACGTCAGATACGCAGTATTTT.

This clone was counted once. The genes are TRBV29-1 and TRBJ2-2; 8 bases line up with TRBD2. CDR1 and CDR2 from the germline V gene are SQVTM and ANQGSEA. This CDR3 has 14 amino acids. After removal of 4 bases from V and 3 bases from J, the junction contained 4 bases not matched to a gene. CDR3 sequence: CSVAREGDTGELFF. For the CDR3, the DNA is TGCAGCGTTGCCCGGGAGGGCGACACCGGGGAGCTGTTTTTT.

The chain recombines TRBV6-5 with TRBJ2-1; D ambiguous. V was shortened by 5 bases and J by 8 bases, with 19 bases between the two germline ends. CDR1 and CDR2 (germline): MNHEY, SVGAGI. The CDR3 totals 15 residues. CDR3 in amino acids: CASSKTPLDGDEQFF. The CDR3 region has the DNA TGTGCCAGCAGTAAAACCCCCCTGGACGGTGATGAGCAGTTCTTC.

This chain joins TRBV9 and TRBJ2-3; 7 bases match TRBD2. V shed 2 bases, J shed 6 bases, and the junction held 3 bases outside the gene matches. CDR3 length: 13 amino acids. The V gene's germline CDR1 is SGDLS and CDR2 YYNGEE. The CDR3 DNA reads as TGTGCCAGCAGCGTTGACGGGGGGGATACGCAGTATTTT. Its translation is CASSVDGGDTQYF.

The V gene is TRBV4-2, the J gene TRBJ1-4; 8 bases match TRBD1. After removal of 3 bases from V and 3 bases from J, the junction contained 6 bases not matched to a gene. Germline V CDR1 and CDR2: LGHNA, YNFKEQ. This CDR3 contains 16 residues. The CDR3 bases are TGTGCCAGCAGCCAGTACCGGGACAGGTCTAATGAAAAACTGTTTTTT. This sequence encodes CASSQYRDRSNEKLFF.

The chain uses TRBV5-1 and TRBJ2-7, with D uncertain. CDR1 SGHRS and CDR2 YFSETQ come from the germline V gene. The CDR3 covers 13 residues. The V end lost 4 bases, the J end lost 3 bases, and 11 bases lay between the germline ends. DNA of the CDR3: TGCGCCAGCAGCCTCGGGTCCAACTACGAGCAGTACTTC. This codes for CASSLGSNYEQYF.

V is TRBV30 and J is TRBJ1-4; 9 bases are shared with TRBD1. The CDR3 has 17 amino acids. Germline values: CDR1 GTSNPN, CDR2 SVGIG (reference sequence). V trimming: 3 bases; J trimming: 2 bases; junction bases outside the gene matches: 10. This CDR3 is CAWRNRDRVLTNEKLFF. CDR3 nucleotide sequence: TGTGCCTGGAGAAACCGGGACAGGGTTTTGACTAATGAAAAACTGTTTTTT.

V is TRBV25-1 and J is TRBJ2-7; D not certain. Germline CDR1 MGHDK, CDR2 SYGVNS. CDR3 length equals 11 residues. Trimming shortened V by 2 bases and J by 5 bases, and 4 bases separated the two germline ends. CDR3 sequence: CASSEGHEQYF. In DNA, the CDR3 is TGTGCCAGCAGTGAAGGCCACGAGCAGTACTTC.

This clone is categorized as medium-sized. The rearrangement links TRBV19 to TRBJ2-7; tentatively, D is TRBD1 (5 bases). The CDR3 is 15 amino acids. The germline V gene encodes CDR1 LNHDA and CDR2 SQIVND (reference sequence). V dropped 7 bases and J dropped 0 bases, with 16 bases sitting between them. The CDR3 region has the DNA TGTGCCAGTACCTATGGGGCCGGTAGCTCCTACGAGCAGTACTTC. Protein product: CASTYGAGSSYEQYF.